The 17 T cell receptor beta chains reported below all come from one sample, sequenced in a study of regulatory T cells in long-lasting Graves disease. Arm-PCR of CDR3 regions and iRepertoire HTBI primers were the basis on which TCR beta libraries were built. One entry per CDR3 protein results from TCRdb running MiXCR on the multiplex PCR reads. The sample consists of over 650,000 distinct CDR3 sequences, 25% to 30% of them appearing once. Described time point: persistent/refractory GD, antithyroid drugs over 5 years with positive TRAb. Construction of the TCR library relied on RNA isolated from PBMCs. Sequencing was performed on peripheral blood mononuclear cells (PBMCs), taken when the disease was refractory, from a patient treated with antithyroid drugs. These receptors all come from a female donor with Graves disease.

There are many counts of this clonotype. This chain joins TRBV11-2 and TRBJ2-5; tentatively, D is TRBD2 (6 bases). CDR3 size: 16 residues. Trimming took off 1 base at V and 5 bases at J, with 17 bases between the two ends. Looked up from germline, CDR1 is SGHAT and CDR2 is FQNNGV. CDR3 region: CASSLGPGSAGETQYF. For the CDR3, the DNA is TGTGCCAGCAGCTTAGGGCCGGGCTCCGCGGGGGAGACCCAGTACTTC. The variable domain in full, completed from reference TRBV11-2 and TRBJ2-5, reads EAGVAQSPRYKIIEKRQSVAFWCNPISGHATLYWYQQILGQGPKLLIQFQNNGVVDDSQLPKDRFSAERLKGVDSTLKIQPAKLEDSAVYLCASSLGPGSAGETQYFGPGTRLLVL.

The J gene is TRBJ1-2, the V gene TRBV5-1; the D gene is possibly TRBD1 (5 bases). The CDR3 sequence is 13 residues long. Germline CDR1 is SGHRS and CDR2 is YFSETQ. V was pared by 0 bases and J by 8 bases, with 11 bases between. CDR3 residues: CASSLEGTEGYTF. The CDR3 DNA follows: TGCGCCAGCAGCTTGGAGGGGACGGAAGGCTACACCTTC.

In its sample, this clonotype was seen a few times. The chain is built from TRBV25-1 and TRBJ1-4, with TRBD1 matching over 7 bases. CDR3 length equals 16 residues. From germline, CDR1 is MGHDK and CDR2 SYGVNS. Trimming at V came to 3 bases and at J to 6 bases, leaving 10 bases not matched to a gene. CDR3 nucleotides: TGTGCCAGCAGTGAGGCCTTCACAGGGGCGGATGAAAAACTGTTTTTT. Residues: CASSEAFTGADEKLFF.

This chain uses TRBV7-2 with TRBJ2-5, with D hard to call. The germline V gene encodes CDR1 SGHTA and CDR2 FQGNSA. The CDR3 runs 14 residues. Between the trimmed V and J ends, which lost 1 base and 2 bases, there was a span of 8 bases. The DNA for the CDR3 is TGTGCCAGCAGCTTAGTCTCCATACAAGAGACCCAGTACTTC. This encodes CASSLVSIQETQYF.

The V and J genes are TRBV7-6 and TRBJ2-3, with a possible D match to TRBD1 (6 bases). The CDR3 consists of 13 residues. V lost 4 bases, J lost 6 bases, and 11 bases lay in between. From germline, CDR1 is SGHVS and CDR2 FNYEAQ. The CDR3 bases are TGTGCCAGCAGCTACGGGACACAGGATACGCAGTATTTT. It yields the protein CASSYGTQDTQYF.

This clonotype was observed a few times. The rearrangement uses TRBV9 and TRBJ1-2; 8 nucleotides align to TRBD1. This CDR3 has 15 residues. Unmatched junction bases numbered 5, after V lost 0 bases and J lost 4 bases. The V gene's germline CDR1 is SGDLS and CDR2 YYNGEE. In nucleotides, the CDR3 is TGTGCCAGCAGCGTAGCTCCAGGGGGCGGCTATGGCTACACCTTC. Its translation: CASSVAPGGGYGYTF.

The chain carries TRBV7-2 and TRBJ1-2, with D perhaps matching TRBD1 (5 bases). There are 15 residues in the CDR3. V lost 1 base to trimming and J lost 0 bases, with 9 bases between them. Per the germline V gene, CDR1 is SGHTA and CDR2 is FQGNSA. CDR3 nucleotides: TGTGCCAGCAGCTTAGTAGACAGCGCTAACTATGGCTACACCTTC. This sequence encodes CASSLVDSANYGYTF.

This clonotype was counted only a few times. The V and J genes are TRBV3-1 and TRBJ2-7; 8 nucleotides line up with TRBD2. This CDR3 spans 14 amino acids. Losses at the gene ends were 4 bases for V and 3 bases for J; bases not matched to a gene: 5. Germline V gene data show CDR1 as LGHDT and CDR2 as YNNKEL (reference sequence). DNA of the CDR3: TGTGCCAGCAGCCTCGGGGGGGCGTACTACGAGCAGTACTTC. This translates into CASSLGGAYYEQYF.

The CDR3 sequence is CASRETSTDTQYF. The CDR3 DNA reads TGTGCCAGCAGGGAAACTAGCACAGATACGCAGTATTTT. The gene calls are TRBV11-2 and TRBJ2-3; D is unresolved. Trimming took 6 bases from V and 0 from J, leaving 7 bases between them. CDR3 length equals 13 residues. The germline CDR1 and CDR2 sequences are SGHAT and FQNNGV.

The chain recombines TRBV29-1 with TRBJ1-5, with 7 bases lining up with TRBD1. Per germline, CDR1 SQVTM and CDR2 ANQGSEA. This CDR3 is built from 11 residues. CDR3 amino acids: CRTGNNQPQHF. CDR3 nucleotides: TGCAGGACAGGGAACAATCAGCCCCAGCATTTT.

This clonotype has just a few counts. The chain links TRBV14 to TRBJ1-6, with no clear D. V was pared by 4 bases and J by 10 bases, with 14 bases between. CDR3 length: 14 amino acids. Germline CDR1 is SGHDN and CDR2 is FVKESK. This CDR3 is CASSLRRSRSPLHF. For the CDR3, the DNA is TGTGCCAGCAGCCTTCGGCGGTCTCGGTCACCCCTCCACTTT.

The sample holds one count of this clonotype. The chain joins TRBV10-3 to TRBJ2-4; TRBD2 might be the D (5 bases). In germline, CDR1 is ENHRY, CDR2 SYGVKD. There are 14 residues in the CDR3. The V and J ends lost 2 bases and 6 bases respectively, with 11 bases between them. This CDR3 reads CAISEENRGNIQYF. The CDR3 nucleotides are TGTGCCATCAGTGAGGAGAATCGGGGAAACATTCAGTACTTC.

Many counts were recorded for this clonotype. This sequence joins TRBV3-1 and TRBJ2-4; D gene unclear. The V end was cut by 2 bases, the J end by 4 bases, with 6 bases between. The germline V gene encodes CDR1 LGHDT and CDR2 YNNKEL (reference sequence). The length of the CDR3 is 13 residues. The CDR3 spells CASSQSGKNIQYF. For the CDR3, the DNA is TGTGCCAGCAGCCAAAGTGGGAAAAACATTCAGTACTTC. Looking up the rest from reference TRBV3-1 and TRBJ2-4 gives the full variable domain: DTAVSQTPKYLVTQMGNDKSIKCEQNLGHDTMYWYKQDSKKFLKIMFSYNNKELIINETVPNRFSPKSPDKAHLNLHINSLELGDSAVYFCASSQSGKNIQYFGAGTRLSVL.

There are many counts of this clonotype. The chain has TRBV2 and TRBJ1-1; 8 bases fit TRBD1. Trimming took 5 bases from V and 0 from J; bases not matched to a gene: 14. CDR3 length equals 18 residues. Germline CDR1 and CDR2: SNHLY and FYNNEI. The CDR3 region is CASSYTRDRSSMNTEAFF. CDR3 sequence (DNA): TGTGCCAGCAGTTATACCCGGGACAGGAGTTCCATGAACACTGAAGCTTTCTTT.

CDR3 residues: CASSYRAGGLEQYF. The CDR3 nucleotides read TGTGCCAGCAGTTACCGAGCGGGAGGTCTCGAGCAGTACTTC. The rearrangement joins TRBV6-5 to TRBJ2-7; TRBD2 agrees at 9 bases. Germline CDR1 reads MNHEY; CDR2 reads SVGAGI. This CDR3 has 14 residues. The trim removed 2 bases at V and 6 bases at J, leaving 5 bases unmatched.

V usage is TRBV6-1 and J usage is TRBJ1-1, with D perhaps TRBD1 (6 bases). This CDR3 comprises 14 residues. Deletions cut 6 bases from V and 4 bases from J, with 15 bases between. Germline CDR1 and CDR2: MNHNS and SASEGT. The CDR3 is CASREQGWGTEAFF. The CDR3, as DNA: TGTGCCAGCAGAGAGCAGGGGTGGGGCACTGAAGCTTTCTTT.

J is TRBJ2-6 and V is TRBV30; no definite D call. The CDR3 sequence is 14 residues long. V gave up 0 bases and J gave up 6 bases, with 9 bases separating them. The V gene's germline CDR1 is GTSNPN and CDR2 SVGIG (reference sequence). CDR3 in amino acids: CAWSVHGPANVLTF. The CDR3 bases are TGTGCCTGGAGTGTACACGGACCGGCCAACGTCCTGACTTTC. Drawing the rest from reference TRBV30 and TRBJ2-6, the complete variable domain is SQTIHQWPATLVQPVGSPLSLECTVEGTSNPNLYWYRQAAGRGLQLLFYSVGIGQISSEVPQNLSASRPQDRQFILSSKKLLLSDSGFYLCAWSVHGPANVLTFGAGSRLTVL.